Following are 11 T cell receptor beta chains from one sample sequenced in a study of cytomegalovirus exposure and HLA in healthy donors. The primer mix had 60 Vbeta and 13 Jbeta primers. Assay: immunoSEQ multiplex PCR; the TCRdb copy retains only in-frame clones and omits some. The listing records approximately 72,000 clones. The specimen sequenced was PBMCs. All receptors come from a woman between 40 and 50 years old in good health and CMV-seropositive.

The chain is built from TRBV11-2 and TRBJ1-3; D gene uncertain. The CDR3 covers 14 residues. Germline values: CDR1 SGHAT, CDR2 FQNNGV. The V and J ends lost 3 bases and 0 bases respectively, with 6 bases between them. CDR3 bases: TGTGCCAGCAGCTTCACATTCTCTGGAAACACCATATATTTT. Translated, it gives CASSFTFSGNTIYF.

The chain links TRBV28 to TRBJ1-4; D possibly corresponds to TRBD1 (6 bases). This CDR3 has 14 amino acids. V shed 1 base and J shed 5 bases, with 8 bases lying between them. CDR1 MDHEN and CDR2 SYDVKM come from the germline V gene. CDR3 DNA sequence: TGTGCCAGCAGTTTATTCCAGGGGAATGAAAAACTGTTTTTT. The encoded protein is CASSLFQGNEKLFF.

The chain combines TRBV12-5 with TRBJ2-3, with TRBD2 matching over 14 bases. The CDR3 has 19 amino acids. CDR1 and CDR2 (germline): LGHNT, FRNRAP. The junction had 18 bases not matched to a gene; V was cut back by 5 bases and J by 8 bases. CDR3 protein: CASGKDRGRGLAGGSTQYF. CDR3 DNA sequence: TGTGCTAGTGGTAAGGACAGGGGGAGAGGACTAGCGGGAGGATCTACGCAGTATTTT.

The chain joins TRBV2 to TRBJ2-2, with 7 bases identical to TRBD1. Trimming removed 5 bases from V and 6 bases from J; junction bases left unmatched: 3. Germline V gene lookup returns CDR1 SNHLY and CDR2 FYNNEI. The CDR3 runs to 13 residues. The CDR3 nucleotides read TGTGCCAGCAGTTACACAGGGGCCGGGGAGCTGTTTTTT. Translating it yields CASSYTGAGELFF.

The chain links TRBV19 to TRBJ1-5, with D unclear. V was shortened by 3 bases and J by 7 bases, with 13 bases between the two germline ends. Germline loops: CDR1 LNHDA, CDR2 SQIVND (reference sequence). The CDR3 consists of 14 residues. The CDR3 reads CASSMTTGIQPQHF. The CDR3 region has the DNA TGTGCCAGTAGTATGACAACGGGGATCCAGCCCCAGCATTTT.

The chain uses TRBV4-2 and TRBJ2-7; D not resolved. V lost 0 bases and J lost 3, with 12 bases in between. The CDR3 contains 15 residues. In germline, CDR1 is LGHNA, CDR2 YNFKEQ. In DNA, the CDR3 is TGTGCCAGCAGCCAAGATTGGGCAACAGTCTACGAGCAGTACTTC. Encoded protein: CASSQDWATVYEQYF.

V and J are TRBV5-4 and TRBJ2-7, with 9 bases that match TRBD2. CDR3 length: 15 residues. Germline CDR1 and CDR2: SGHNT and YYREEE (reference sequence). V was pared by 5 bases and J by 4 bases, with 10 bases of the junction left unmatched. The CDR3 reads CASRRLAGDKYEQYF. In DNA form, the CDR3 reads TGTGCCAGCAGACGGTTAGCGGGAGATAAATACGAGCAGTACTTC.

This chain joins TRBV7-2 and TRBJ2-7; TRBD1 aligns across 7 bases. Germline V gene data show CDR1 as SGHTA and CDR2 as FQGNSA. The CDR3 has 14 amino acids. V dropped 1 base and J dropped 3; count of bases not matched to a gene: 3. The CDR3 loop is CASSLDPGGYEQYF. The CDR3 bases are TGTGCCAGCAGCTTAGACCCAGGGGGCTACGAGCAGTACTTC. The full variable domain, completed using reference TRBV7-2 and TRBJ2-7, is GAGVSQSPSNKVTEKGKDVELRCDPISGHTALYWYRQSLGQGLEFLIYFQGNSAPDKSGLPSDRFSAERTGGSVSTLTIQRTQQEDSAVYLCASSLDPGGYEQYFGPGTRLTVT.

This chain links TRBV2 with TRBJ2-1, with TRBD2 matching 8 bases. The CDR3 runs 18 residues. V shed 4 bases and J 0 bases; nucleotides not matched to a gene: 11. Germline V gene data show CDR1 as SNHLY and CDR2 as FYNNEI. CDR3 nucleotides: TGTGCCAGCAGTGTAAAAGCGGGAGAGTTCGGCTCCTACAATGAGCAGTTCTTC. Translating gives CASSVKAGEFGSYNEQFF. Using reference TRBV2 and TRBJ2-1 for the parts outside the CDR3, the full variable domain is EPEVTQTPSHQVTQMGQEVILRCVPISNHLYFYWYRQILGQKVEFLVSFYNNEISEKSEIFDDQFSVERPDGSNFTLKIRSTKLEDSAMYFCASSVKAGEFGSYNEQFFGPGTRLTVL.

The rearrangement uses TRBV11-2 and TRBJ1-1, with no clear D. CDR3 size: 15 residues. The V and J ends lost 0 bases and 0 bases respectively, with 8 bases between them. CDR1 and CDR2 from the germline V gene are SGHAT and FQNNGV. The CDR3 reads CASSLEADMNTEAFF. As DNA, the CDR3 is TGTGCCAGCAGCTTAGAGGCAGACATGAACACTGAAGCTTTCTTT.

The CDR3 is CARKPTRGEGYYGYTF. The CDR3 DNA is TGTGCCAGAAAACCAACGCGCGGGGAGGGTTACTATGGCTACACCTTC. V usage is TRBV6-4 and J usage is TRBJ1-2; D gene unclear. V gave up 9 bases and J gave up 3 bases, with 23 bases separating them. Germline V gives CDR1 MRHNA, CDR2 SNTAGT. The CDR3 totals 16 residues.